This TCR beta chain came from a study of OX40 agonist ivuxolimab in advanced cancers. Whole-study context: Hepatocellular carcinoma, melanoma, renal cell or head and neck cancer occurred in dose-escalation patients. Those enrolled were approximately 87% male, with a mean age of about 66 years and ages from about 20 to 85. General observations from the study: Clonal expansion among partial responders at 0.1-3.0 mg/kg ranked near the lowest.

Using immunoSEQ multiplex PCR, the repertoire was profiled, and TCRdb retains in-frame clones only, with some absent. The sample holds about 47,000 clones, approximately 83% seen once. Turning to this clone: The antigen is not known.

After removal of 6 bases from V and 6 bases from J, the junction contained 8 bases not matched to a gene. CDR1 MNHNS and CDR2 SASEGT come from the germline V gene. CDR3 length: 14 amino acids. Sequenced material: CD4+ or CD8+ T cells sorted from blood, taken in a trial of the OX40 agonist ivuxolimab. The rearrangement uses TRBV6-1 and TRBJ1-5, with 7 bases lining up with TRBD1. The sequence came from an adult with an advanced solid tumor such as melanoma, head and neck, liver or kidney cancer. CDR3 in DNA: TGTGCCAGCAGAGATACAGGGGTGGGTCAGCCCCAGCATTTT. Translating it yields CASRDTGVGQPQHF.